The T cell receptor (beta chain) described here comes from a study of blood T cells in healthy people across ages. Study-wide results and caveats: Observed TCR beta diversity per million T cells went down as age went up. This fall followed a roughly linear course with age. Comparison with aged donors showed that long-lived donors had more naive CD4+ cells and higher diversity.

Together with a sample-barcoded 5' primer, a J-beta primer mix was included in a second PCR lasting about 7 to 11 cycles. Using its own MiXCR run on the 5' RACE reads, TCRdb lists one record per CDR3 protein. The table has about 760,000 distinct CDR3 sequences, roughly three fifths seen once. This clonotype was counted between two and nine times. Antigen: not known. The receptor was isolated from a man aged 40-50 years in good health. The specimen was blood.

CDR3 amino acids: CASSLRRIRGDEQFF. The DNA of the CDR3 is TGTGCCAGCAGTTTGAGAAGAATTCGTGGCGATGAGCAGTTCTTC. The chain uses TRBV28 and TRBJ2-1; the D is unclear. The CDR3 consists of 15 residues. The V end was cut by 3 bases, the J end by 8 bases, with 17 bases between. The germline gives CDR1 MDHEN, CDR2 SYDVKM.